This is a list of T cell receptor beta chains from one sample in a study of CD8+ T cells in alopecia areata. The table came from immunoSEQ multiplex PCR; TCRdb's copy has only in-frame clones and leaves some out. There are about 180,000 clones in the sample; roughly 46% occur only once, and 9.5% to 13% lies in the top ten. The material was CD8+ T cells sorted from blood, obtained at approximately week 51, from a patient treated with tofacitinib. The receptors shown here come from a human donor with alopecia areata. Each CDR3 is given with its conserved first and last residue. Some rows have no size entry. The others give once, few or many, or a class for an expanded clone.

abundance: NA
v_gene: TRBV4-3
j_gene: TRBJ2-1
CDR3aa: CASSQSGGYNEQFF

abundance: NA
v_gene: TRBV25-1
j_gene: TRBJ2-2
CDR3aa: CASSEPGATGELFF

abundance: NA
v_gene: TRBV29-1
j_gene: TRBJ1-1
CDR3aa: CSVSLGPTNTEAFF

abundance: NA
v_gene: TRBV5-1
j_gene: TRBJ1-1
CDR3aa: CASSLAMTGARLLNTEAFF

abundance: few
v_gene: TRBV5-6
j_gene: TRBJ2-1
CDR3aa: CASSLEGQGEFF

abundance: NA
v_gene: TRBV6-5
j_gene: TRBJ1-4
CDR3aa: CASSYSSPATNEKLFF

abundance: NA
v_gene: TRBV5-4
j_gene: TRBJ1-2
CDR3aa: CASSSNRGEAIYGYTF

abundance: NA
v_gene: TRBV19
j_gene: TRBJ1-5
CDR3aa: CASSIRTGGIQPQHF

abundance: NA
v_gene: TRBV9
j_gene: TRBJ1-4
CDR3aa: CASSVDATNEKLFF

abundance: few
v_gene: TRBV7-2
j_gene: TRBJ1-1
CDR3aa: CASSYLQGVVTEAFF

abundance: NA
v_gene: TRBV7-9
j_gene: TRBJ1-5
CDR3aa: CASSFVGGNQPQHF

abundance: NA
v_gene: TRBV23-1
j_gene: TRBJ1-5
CDR3aa: CASSQGTGKGGNQPQHF

abundance: NA
v_gene: TRBV2
j_gene: TRBJ2-2
CDR3aa: CASSPGTHGELFF

abundance: NA
v_gene: TRBV29-1
j_gene: TRBJ1-2
CDR3aa: CSVVDRGSNYGYTF

abundance: many
v_gene: TRBV4-3
j_gene: TRBJ2-6
CDR3aa: CASSQEMAVRGSGANVLTF

abundance: once
v_gene: TRBV20-1
j_gene: TRBJ2-1
CDR3aa: CSGSSYNEQFF

abundance: NA
v_gene: TRBV27
j_gene: TRBJ2-3
CDR3aa: CASSTDTDTQYF

abundance: few
v_gene: TRBV7-9
j_gene: TRBJ1-2
CDR3aa: CASSRGQGVGYTF

abundance: NA
v_gene: TRBV7-7
j_gene: TRBJ2-3
CDR3aa: CASSPWDSLGADTQYF

abundance: NA
v_gene: TRBV11-2
j_gene: TRBJ1-2
CDR3aa: CASSFLQGSYYGYTF

abundance: NA
v_gene: TRBV6-1
j_gene: TRBJ1-5
CDR3aa: CASSEGKLGGYSNQPQHF

abundance: many
v_gene: TRBV7-2
j_gene: TRBJ1-6
CDR3aa: CASSSQGGRNSPLHF

abundance: NA
v_gene: TRBV27
j_gene: TRBJ2-5
CDR3aa: CASSQTSRETQYF

abundance: few
v_gene: TRBV7-9
j_gene: TRBJ1-2
CDR3aa: CASSLGTTNYGYTF

abundance: NA
v_gene: TRBV6-5
j_gene: TRBJ2-5
CDR3aa: CAVQGVGEETQYF

abundance: NA
v_gene: TRBV5-1
j_gene: TRBJ2-5
CDR3aa: CASSTSGTAAETQYF

abundance: NA
v_gene: TRBV5-6
j_gene: TRBJ2-7
CDR3aa: CASRNRDEQYF

abundance: once
v_gene: TRBV7-9
j_gene: TRBJ1-2
CDR3aa: CASSFGTGGNYGYTF

abundance: many
v_gene: TRBV29-1
j_gene: TRBJ2-3
CDR3aa: CSVDNGGGADTQYF

abundance: NA
v_gene: TRBV14
j_gene: TRBJ1-2
CDR3aa: CASSQSRFKGGYTF

abundance: NA
v_gene: TRBV5-4
j_gene: TRBJ1-4
CDR3aa: CASSPGTNEKLFF

abundance: NA
v_gene: TRBV5-1
j_gene: TRBJ2-2
CDR3aa: CASSMGQEPTGELFF

abundance: NA
v_gene: TRBV9
j_gene: TRBJ2-5
CDR3aa: CASSGTSGGSETQYF

abundance: NA
v_gene: TRBV19
j_gene: TRBJ2-5
CDR3aa: CASSIDTEETQYF

abundance: few
v_gene: TRBV2
j_gene: TRBJ2-3
CDR3aa: CASSEGRGGTDTQYF

abundance: few
v_gene: TRBV27
j_gene: TRBJ2-7
CDR3aa: CASSLGTTAREQYF

abundance: few
v_gene: TRBV5-1
j_gene: TRBJ2-2
CDR3aa: CASSFPGTANTGELFF

abundance: once
v_gene: TRBV27
j_gene: TRBJ1-6
CDR3aa: CASSLGTGPNSPLHF

abundance: few
v_gene: TRBV4-3
j_gene: TRBJ2-1
CDR3aa: CASSQDPGEVDEQFF

abundance: few
v_gene: TRBV7-9
j_gene: TRBJ2-1
CDR3aa: CASSSRGVEGEQFF

abundance: NA
v_gene: TRBV30
j_gene: TRBJ1-3
CDR3aa: CAWRGAGGNTIYF

abundance: NA
v_gene: TRBV7-8
j_gene: TRBJ2-7
CDR3aa: CASSFLRGRGTYEQYF

abundance: NA
v_gene: TRBV5-1
j_gene: TRBJ2-7
CDR3aa: CASSTDRGQHEQYF

abundance: few
v_gene: TRBV27
j_gene: TRBJ2-5
CDR3aa: CASSPSTETQYF

abundance: few
v_gene: TRBV7-9
j_gene: TRBJ1-5
CDR3aa: CASSFSESNQPQHF

abundance: few
v_gene: TRBV6-5
j_gene: TRBJ2-1
CDR3aa: CASSVRGFNEQFF

abundance: NA
v_gene: TRBV11-2
j_gene: TRBJ2-7
CDR3aa: CASSTPRVQRGSYEQYF

abundance: few
v_gene: TRBV19
j_gene: TRBJ1-4
CDR3aa: CASQVYHGEKLFF

abundance: NA
v_gene: TRBV29-1
j_gene: TRBJ1-2
CDR3aa: CSALTDYGYTF

abundance: few
v_gene: TRBV29-1
j_gene: TRBJ2-5
CDR3aa: CSVLSASGETQYF

abundance: NA
v_gene: TRBV13
j_gene: TRBJ1-4
CDR3aa: CASSLRQQTEKLFF

abundance: NA
v_gene: TRBV30
j_gene: TRBJ1-5
CDR3aa: CAWSAGQGQPQHF

abundance: NA
v_gene: TRBV4-2
j_gene: TRBJ2-3
CDR3aa: CASSQVLAGEGDTQYF

abundance: NA
v_gene: TRBV15
j_gene: TRBJ2-5
CDR3aa: CATSRVPRQETQYF

abundance: NA
v_gene: TRBV30
j_gene: TRBJ1-5
CDR3aa: CAWSRGLDQPQHF